These T cell receptor beta chains were read from a single sample in a study of post-analysis software for immune sequencing data. TCRdb redid the calling of the PCR reads with MiXCR, one entry per CDR3 protein. The sample includes some 700,000 distinct CDR3 sequences, 59% of them seen just once. Input material: blood. Receptors originate from a girl aged 2-15 years with multiple sclerosis. Each CDR3 is given with its conserved first and last residue. Fields, in order: V gene, D gene, clone size, J gene, CDR3 DNA, CDR3 protein. A D gene is named only where the DNA matches it firmly. Rows give clone size only sometimes, using once, few, many, or a class for an expanded clone.

V gene: TRBV25-1; D gene: TRBD1; clone size: -; J gene: TRBJ2-7; CDR3 DNA: TGTGCCAGCAGTATCCAAAAAGTGGACAGGGCGAGCTCCTACGAGCAGTACTTC; CDR3 protein: CASSIQKVDRASSYEQYF
V gene: TRBV29-1; D gene: -; clone size: few; J gene: TRBJ2-7; CDR3 DNA: TGCAGCGTTGCTGGGGGGCCCTACGAGCAGTACTTC; CDR3 protein: CSVAGGPYEQYF
V gene: TRBV27; D gene: -; clone size: once; J gene: TRBJ1-1; CDR3 DNA: TGTGCCAGCAGTCTTGGTCCAGGGGCGAACACTGAAGCTTTCTTT; CDR3 protein: CASSLGPGANTEAFF
V gene: TRBV12-3/TRBV12-4; D gene: TRBD1; clone size: -; J gene: TRBJ1-2; CDR3 DNA: TGTGCCAGCAGATCTGGACAGGGGCAAAACTATGGCTACACCTTC; CDR3 protein: CASRSGQGQNYGYTF
V gene: TRBV14; D gene: -; clone size: -; J gene: TRBJ2-3; CDR3 DNA: TGTGCCAGCAGCCCACAGGGAACCACAGATACGCAGTATTTT; CDR3 protein: CASSPQGTTDTQYF
V gene: TRBV3-1; D gene: -; clone size: -; J gene: TRBJ2-5; CDR3 DNA: TGTGCCAGCAGCCCGGGACCGATCAAAGAGACCCAGTACTTC; CDR3 protein: CASSPGPIKETQYF
V gene: TRBV11-2; D gene: TRBD2; clone size: -; J gene: TRBJ2-5; CDR3 DNA: TGTGCCAGCAACAATCTAGCGGATTGGCAGGTGGGGGAGACCCAGTACTTC; CDR3 protein: CASNNLADWQVGETQYF
V gene: TRBV4-1; D gene: TRBD1; clone size: few; J gene: TRBJ1-5; CDR3 DNA: TGCGCCAGCAGCCCGGACAGGGAGGATCGGCCCCAGCATTTT; CDR3 protein: CASSPDREDRPQHF
V gene: TRBV7-8; D gene: -; clone size: -; J gene: TRBJ2-5; CDR3 DNA: TGTGCCAGCAGCCCACAGGGAGGACTGGAACAGACCCAGTACTTC; CDR3 protein: CASSPQGGLEQTQYF
V gene: TRBV7-2; D gene: TRBD2; clone size: -; J gene: TRBJ2-5; CDR3 DNA: TGTGCCAGCAGCTTGGGACTAGCGGGTAGCGTTCAAGAGACCCAGTACTTC; CDR3 protein: CASSLGLAGSVQETQYF
V gene: TRBV3-1; D gene: -; clone size: -; J gene: TRBJ2-1; CDR3 DNA: TGTGCCAGCAGCCAAGATGAGCCCATAGGACGGATCATCCTGAGCTCCTACAATGAGCAGTTCTTC; CDR3 protein: CASSQDEPIGRIILSSYNEQFF
V gene: TRBV4-1; D gene: -; clone size: -; J gene: TRBJ1-2; CDR3 DNA: TGCGCCAGCAGCCCCACCGGGGATGGTTCTAACTATGGCTACACCTTC; CDR3 protein: CASSPTGDGSNYGYTF
V gene: TRBV7-8; D gene: TRBD1; clone size: -; J gene: TRBJ2-7; CDR3 DNA: TGTGCCAGCAGCGGGTCCTACAGGGGTTCCTACGAGCAGTACTTC; CDR3 protein: CASSGSYRGSYEQYF
V gene: TRBV18; D gene: -; clone size: -; J gene: TRBJ2-7; CDR3 DNA: TGTGCCAGCTCACCATATGCCAGCGGAAGGGGTGGCGAGCAGTACTTC; CDR3 protein: CASSPYASGRGGEQYF
V gene: TRBV20-1; D gene: -; clone size: few; J gene: TRBJ2-1; CDR3 DNA: TGCAGTGCTAGAGATCGTCTAGGCTACAATGAGCAGTTCTTC; CDR3 protein: CSARDRLGYNEQFF
V gene: TRBV5-1; D gene: TRBD1; clone size: -; J gene: TRBJ2-1; CDR3 DNA: TGCGCCAGCAGCTACCTAGGGGACAGGGGGCGAATTGAGCAGTTCTTC; CDR3 protein: CASSYLGDRGRIEQFF
V gene: TRBV4-1; D gene: TRBD2; clone size: -; J gene: TRBJ2-7; CDR3 DNA: TGCGCCAGCAGCCAAGTAGCGGAGCTAGCGGTCTTCTACGAGCAGTACTTC; CDR3 protein: CASSQVAELAVFYEQYF
V gene: TRBV29-1; D gene: -; clone size: -; J gene: TRBJ1-2; CDR3 DNA: TGCAGCGTTGAAGGCAGGGGCTGGAATGGCTACACCTTC; CDR3 protein: CSVEGRGWNGYTF
V gene: TRBV7-2; D gene: -; clone size: -; J gene: TRBJ2-7; CDR3 DNA: TGTGCCAGCAGCTTTCCGGACACCAAGTACGAGCAGTACTTC; CDR3 protein: CASSFPDTKYEQYF
V gene: TRBV3-1; D gene: TRBD2; clone size: few; J gene: TRBJ2-1; CDR3 DNA: TGTGCCAGCAGCCTTAGCGGGTTTTACAATGAGCAGTTCTTC; CDR3 protein: CASSLSGFYNEQFF
V gene: TRBV12-3/TRBV12-4; D gene: -; clone size: -; J gene: TRBJ2-6; CDR3 DNA: TGTGCCAGCAGTGAAACAGGAACCTCTGGGGCCAACGTCCTGACTTTC; CDR3 protein: CASSETGTSGANVLTF
V gene: TRBV29-1; D gene: -; clone size: -; J gene: TRBJ2-2; CDR3 DNA: TGCAGCGTGACGAACACCGGGGAGCTGTTTTTT; CDR3 protein: CSVTNTGELFF
V gene: TRBV3-1; D gene: -; clone size: -; J gene: TRBJ2-1; CDR3 DNA: TGTACCAGCAGCCAACCTGGCCTCAATGAGCAGTTCTTC; CDR3 protein: CTSSQPGLNEQFF
V gene: TRBV12-3/TRBV12-4; D gene: -; clone size: -; J gene: TRBJ2-3; CDR3 DNA: TGTGCCAGCATGCCCCGGACAGCTTACACAGATACGCAGTATTTT; CDR3 protein: CASMPRTAYTDTQYF
V gene: TRBV7-2; D gene: TRBD2; clone size: -; J gene: TRBJ2-5; CDR3 DNA: TGTACCAGCAGCCTACGACCCCCCGGGGAGGGAGAGACCCAGTACTTC; CDR3 protein: CTSSLRPPGEGETQYF
V gene: TRBV29-1; D gene: -; clone size: -; J gene: TRBJ2-5; CDR3 DNA: TGCAGCGCACCCCGGGACTACCAAGAGACCCAGTACTTC; CDR3 protein: CSAPRDYQETQYF
V gene: TRBV5-1; D gene: TRBD1; clone size: -; J gene: TRBJ2-5; CDR3 DNA: TGCGCCAGCCGAGCTCCCTTCGGGACAGGGGTGAATGAGCAGTACTTC; CDR3 protein: CASRAPFGTGVNEQYF
V gene: TRBV15; D gene: -; clone size: few; J gene: TRBJ2-3; CDR3 DNA: TGTGCCACCAGATGGACCGGTACAGATACGCAGTATTTT; CDR3 protein: CATRWTGTDTQYF
V gene: TRBV20-1; D gene: TRBD2; clone size: -; J gene: TRBJ2-5; CDR3 DNA: TGCAGTGCTAGACCCCGACTAGCGTTATACCAAGAGACCCAGTACTTC; CDR3 protein: CSARPRLALYQETQYF
V gene: TRBV7-9; D gene: -; clone size: -; J gene: TRBJ2-3; CDR3 DNA: TGTGTCAGCAGCTTCAGATCGGACCCTAGCACAGATACGCAGTATTTT; CDR3 protein: CVSSFRSDPSTDTQYF
V gene: TRBV4-1; D gene: TRBD2; clone size: many; J gene: TRBJ2-1; CDR3 DNA: TGCGCCAGCAGCCAAACTGCGGGCGCTAGCGGGAGGAATGAGCAGTTCTTC; CDR3 protein: CASSQTAGASGRNEQFF
V gene: TRBV4-1; D gene: TRBD2; clone size: -; J gene: TRBJ2-7; CDR3 DNA: TGCGCCAGCAGCCAAGGATTGAGTGGGGCTAGCGGGAGGAACGAGCAGTACTTC; CDR3 protein: CASSQGLSGASGRNEQYF
V gene: TRBV10-3; D gene: -; clone size: few; J gene: TRBJ2-1; CDR3 DNA: TGTGCCATCAGTGGGAGGGACAAAGGATACAATGAGCAGTTCTTC; CDR3 protein: CAISGRDKGYNEQFF
V gene: TRBV11-2; D gene: -; clone size: -; J gene: TRBJ1-1; CDR3 DNA: TGTGCCAGCAGCTTATCCCAGGGAGCCTTGAACACTGAAGCTTTCTTT; CDR3 protein: CASSLSQGALNTEAFF
V gene: TRBV3-1; D gene: -; clone size: -; J gene: TRBJ2-4; CDR3 DNA: TGTGCCAGCAGCCAGGCAGCTCTAGCCAAAAACATTCAGTACTTC; CDR3 protein: CASSQAALAKNIQYF
V gene: TRBV20-1; D gene: -; clone size: -; J gene: TRBJ2-5; CDR3 DNA: TGCAGTGCTAGAGAGGGCCGGGGACGTCGGACCCAGTACTTC; CDR3 protein: CSAREGRGRRTQYF
V gene: TRBV29-1; D gene: TRBD1; clone size: -; J gene: TRBJ2-6; CDR3 DNA: TGCAGCGTTTCACCCAGACAGGGCCCCTCTGGGGCCAACGTCCTGACTTTC; CDR3 protein: CSVSPRQGPSGANVLTF
V gene: TRBV3-1; D gene: -; clone size: -; J gene: TRBJ1-4; CDR3 DNA: TGTGCCAGCAGCTCGACGAGGGCAACTAATGAAAAACTGTTTTTT; CDR3 protein: CASSSTRATNEKLFF
V gene: TRBV7-2; D gene: -; clone size: -; J gene: TRBJ2-1; CDR3 DNA: TGTGCCAGCAGCTTAGTCGCCGGGATCCCCTACAATGAGCAGTTCTTC; CDR3 protein: CASSLVAGIPYNEQFF
V gene: TRBV29-1; D gene: -; clone size: once; J gene: TRBJ2-5; CDR3 DNA: TGCAGCGTTGCGATCTCGGTTGAGACCCAGTACTTC; CDR3 protein: CSVAISVETQYF